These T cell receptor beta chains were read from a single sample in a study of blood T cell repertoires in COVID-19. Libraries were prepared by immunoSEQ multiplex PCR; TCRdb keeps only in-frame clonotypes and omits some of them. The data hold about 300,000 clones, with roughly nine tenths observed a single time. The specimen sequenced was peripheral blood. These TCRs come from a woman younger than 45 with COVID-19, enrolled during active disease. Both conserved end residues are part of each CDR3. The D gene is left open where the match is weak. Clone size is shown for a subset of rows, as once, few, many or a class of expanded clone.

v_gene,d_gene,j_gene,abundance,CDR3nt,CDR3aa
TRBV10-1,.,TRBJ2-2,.,TGCGCCAGCAGTGAGTCGTCTAGTTCCGGGGAGCTGTTTTTT,CASSESSSSGELFF
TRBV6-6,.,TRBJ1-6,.,TGTGCCAGCGCGCCCGGGAATTCACCCCTCCACTTT,CASAPGNSPLHF
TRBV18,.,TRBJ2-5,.,TGTGCCAGCTCGCCTAGGACTATTCAAGAGACCCAGTACTTC,CASSPRTIQETQYF
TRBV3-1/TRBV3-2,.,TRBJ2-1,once,TGTGCCAGCAGCCACCGGAGGGCCGGGTCCTACAATGAGCAGTTCTTC,CASSHRRAGSYNEQFF
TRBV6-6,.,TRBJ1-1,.,TGTGCCAGCCGGAATGGAGGGGACACTGAAGCTTTCTTT,CASRNGGDTEAFF
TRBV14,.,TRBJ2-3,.,TGTGCCAGCAGCCAAGCCCGGGTACCAGATACGCAGTATTTT,CASSQARVPDTQYF
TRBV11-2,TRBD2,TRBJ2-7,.,TGTGCCAGCAGCTTAGGGACTAGCATGTACGAGCAGTACTTC,CASSLGTSMYEQYF
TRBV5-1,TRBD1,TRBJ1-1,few,TGCGCCAGCAGCTTGGGGACAGGGGTGAACACTGAAGCTTTCTTT,CASSLGTGVNTEAFF
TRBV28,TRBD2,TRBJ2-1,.,TGTGCCAGCAGTTCCCGACTAGCGGAAACCTACAATGAGCAGTTCTTC,CASSSRLAETYNEQFF
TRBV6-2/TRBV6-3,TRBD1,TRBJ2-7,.,TGTGCCAGCAGTGCGGACAGGTCGAGGGACGAGCAGTACTTC,CASSADRSRDEQYF
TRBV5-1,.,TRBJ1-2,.,TGCGCCAGCAGCTTGGCGGAGGGAAGCTATGGCTACACCTTC,CASSLAEGSYGYTF
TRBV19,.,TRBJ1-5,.,TGTGCCAGTAGGGTCGGTGCTGAGGGTCAGCCCCAGCATTTT,CASRVGAEGQPQHF
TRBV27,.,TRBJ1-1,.,TGTGCCAGCAGCTGGACAAGAAACACTGAAGCTTTCTTT,CASSWTRNTEAFF
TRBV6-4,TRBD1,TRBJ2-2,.,TGTGCCAGCAGCCCCGACAGGGGGCTTACCGGGGAGCTGTTTTTT,CASSPDRGLTGELFF
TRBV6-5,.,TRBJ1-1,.,TGTGCCAGCATTCGGACAGCCATGAACACTGAAGCTTTCTTT,CASIRTAMNTEAFF
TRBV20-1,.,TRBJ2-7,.,TGCAGTGCTAGTTTGCCGGGAAGCTACGAGCAGTACTTC,CSASLPGSYEQYF
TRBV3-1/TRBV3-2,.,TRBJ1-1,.,TGTGCCAGCATCTCCAGTGTGGACACTGAAGCTTTCTTT,CASISSVDTEAFF
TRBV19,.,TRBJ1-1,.,TGTGCCAGTAGTACACGGACAAGGAACACTGAAGCTTTCTTT,CASSTRTRNTEAFF
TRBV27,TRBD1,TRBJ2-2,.,TGTGCCAGCAGGAAAGCCCGGGACAGGGAGGCCGGGGAGCTGTTTTTT,CASRKARDREAGELFF
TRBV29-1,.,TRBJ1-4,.,TGCAGTGCCCAAACCGTCCGGAAACTGTTTTTT,CSAQTVRKLFF
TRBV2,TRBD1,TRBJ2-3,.,TGTGCCAGCAGTGAGGTTGGACAGGGTTGGGTTGTGAGCACAGATACGCAGTATTTT,CASSEVGQGWVVSTDTQYF
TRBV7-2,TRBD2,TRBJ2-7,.,TGTGCCAGCAGCCCCCGAGGGACTAGCGGTTACGAGCAGTACTTC,CASSPRGTSGYEQYF
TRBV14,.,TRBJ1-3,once,TGTGCCAGCAGCCACCCTCCGGGGGCTGGAAACACCATATATTTT,CASSHPPGAGNTIYF
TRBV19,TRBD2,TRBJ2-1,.,TGTGCCAGTAGTATCGCTAGCGGGAGTAAAGATGAGCAGTTCTTC,CASSIASGSKDEQFF